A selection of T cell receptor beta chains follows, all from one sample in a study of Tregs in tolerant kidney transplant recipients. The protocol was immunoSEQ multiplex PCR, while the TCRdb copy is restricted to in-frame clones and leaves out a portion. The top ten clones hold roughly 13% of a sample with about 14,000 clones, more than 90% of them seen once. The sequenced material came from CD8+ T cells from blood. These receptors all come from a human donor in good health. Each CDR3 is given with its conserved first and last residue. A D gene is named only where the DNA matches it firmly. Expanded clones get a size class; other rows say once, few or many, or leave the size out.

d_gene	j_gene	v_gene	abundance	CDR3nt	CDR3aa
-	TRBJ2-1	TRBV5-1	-	TGCGCCAGCAGTCTGAGCGGGTCAACCTACAATGAGCAGTTCTTC	CASSLSGSTYNEQFF
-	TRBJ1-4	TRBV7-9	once	TGTGCCAGCAGTTCCGGGAGGGGAAAACTGTTTTTT	CASSSGRGKLFF
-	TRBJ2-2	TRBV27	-	TGTGCCAGCAGTTTACAACAGGGCAGCGGGGAGCTGTTTTTT	CASSLQQGSGELFF
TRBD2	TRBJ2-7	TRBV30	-	TGTGCCGCGATGACTAGCGGGCTCAACGAGCAGTACTTC	CAAMTSGLNEQYF
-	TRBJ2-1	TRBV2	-	TGTGCCAGCCACCCAGGGGGGCAGGGCTCCTACAATGAGCAGTTCTTC	CASHPGGQGSYNEQFF
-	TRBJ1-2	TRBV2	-	TGTGCCAGCAGTTGGGGGGCGAGGGGCTACACCTTC	CASSWGARGYTF
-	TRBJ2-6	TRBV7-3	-	TGTGCCAGCAGCCCGACGTATCCTGGGGCCAACGTCCTGACTTTC	CASSPTYPGANVLTF
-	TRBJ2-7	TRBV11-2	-	TGTGCCAGCAGCTTAGGCCAGGGATACTACGAGCAGTACTTC	CASSLGQGYYEQYF
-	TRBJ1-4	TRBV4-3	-	TGCGCCAGCAGCCAAGAGATCGGGAATGAAAAACTGTTTTTT	CASSQEIGNEKLFF
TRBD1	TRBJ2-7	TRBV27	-	TGTGCCAGCAGTTTAACCGGGGACAGGGGGCACGAGCAGTACTTC	CASSLTGDRGHEQYF
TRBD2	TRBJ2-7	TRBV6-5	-	TGTGCCAGCAGCCCCGGGACTAGCGGGTCCTACGAGCAGTACTTC	CASSPGTSGSYEQYF
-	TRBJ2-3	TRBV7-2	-	TGTGCCAGCAGCTTTAGGCTCGACGCCTTGGTAGATACGCAGTATTTT	CASSFRLDALVDTQYF
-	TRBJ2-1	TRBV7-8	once	TGTGCCAGCAGCACGTACGCAGACAGGAGCTCCTACAATGAGCAGTTCTTC	CASSTYADRSSYNEQFF
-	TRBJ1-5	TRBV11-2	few	TGTGCCAGCAGCTTCGGCACCGGCCCAAATCAGCCCCAGCATTTT	CASSFGTGPNQPQHF
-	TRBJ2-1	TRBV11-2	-	TGTGCCAGCAGCCAACCCCCGGTGCTATCCCCCTCCTACAATGAGCAGTTCTTC	CASSQPPVLSPSYNEQFF
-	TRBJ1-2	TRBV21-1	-	TGTGCCATCAGGGGGGCCCCGGGCTACACCTTC	CAIRGAPGYTF
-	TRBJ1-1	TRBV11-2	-	TGTGCCAGCAGCCCAGACGGCATGAACACTGAAGCTTTCTTT	CASSPDGMNTEAFF
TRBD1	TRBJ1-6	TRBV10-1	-	TGCGCCGCCTGTGCCGGGACAGGGGATTCACCCCTCCACTTT	CAACAGTGDSPLHF
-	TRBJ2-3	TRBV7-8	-	TGTGCCAGCAGCTGGGAACAGGTCCTCTCTTTAGATACGCAGTATTTT	CASSWEQVLSLDTQYF
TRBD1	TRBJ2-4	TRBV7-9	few	TGTGCCAGCAGCTCCCAACCCGGACAGGGGGAAAAAAACATTCAGTACTTC	CASSSQPGQGEKNIQYF
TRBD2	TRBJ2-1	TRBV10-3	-	TGTGCCATCAGTTTCGACTCCGGGACTAGCGGGGGGCCTTCCTACAATGAGCAGTTCTTC	CAISFDSGTSGGPSYNEQFF
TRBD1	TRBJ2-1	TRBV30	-	TGTGCCTGGAGTCCCGGGACAGGGTTGACTGAGCAGTTCTTC	CAWSPGTGLTEQFF
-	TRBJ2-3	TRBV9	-	TGTGCCAGCAGCGTAGTGGGTAGATCCACAGATACGCAGTATTTT	CASSVVGRSTDTQYF
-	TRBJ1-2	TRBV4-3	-	TGCGCCAGCAGCCCGAGGGGATGGGGCAAGTTTGGCTACACCTTC	CASSPRGWGKFGYTF
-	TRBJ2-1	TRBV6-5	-	TGTGCCAGCAGTTACTCTACCCAAATACACAATGAGCAGTTCTTC	CASSYSTQIHNEQFF
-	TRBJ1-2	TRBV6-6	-	TGTGCCAGCAGTTACTCGAGACCGGGACGGGACGGCTACACCTTC	CASSYSRPGRDGYTF
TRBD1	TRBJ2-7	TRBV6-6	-	TGTGCCAGCAGCCTAGGACAGGCAGAGGGGCAGTACTTC	CASSLGQAEGQYF
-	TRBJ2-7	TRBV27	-	TGTGCCAGCAGTCCCCTAGATGACAGAGACCACGAGCAGTACTTC	CASSPLDDRDHEQYF
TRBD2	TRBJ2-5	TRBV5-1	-	TGCGCCAGCAGCCCCCTAGCGGGGGGGCATCGTGAGACCCAGTACTTC	CASSPLAGGHRETQYF
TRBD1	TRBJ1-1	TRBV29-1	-	TGCAGCGGACAGGGGGAGCCTGAAGCTTTCTTT	CSGQGEPEAFF
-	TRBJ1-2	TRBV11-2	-	TGTGCCAGCAGCCCCGCCGCGAGCGGGCACTCCTATGGCTACACCTTC	CASSPAASGHSYGYTF
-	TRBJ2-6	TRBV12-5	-	TGTGCTAGTGGTTTCTTGGGGACTGGGGCCAACGTCCTGACTTTC	CASGFLGTGANVLTF
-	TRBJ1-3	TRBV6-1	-	TGTGCCAGCAGTGAAAGGACAGCTTTCTCTGGAAACACCATATATTTT	CASSERTAFSGNTIYF
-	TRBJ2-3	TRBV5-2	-	TGCGCCAGCAGCTTACAAAACAGGGAAGGTCCAGATACGCAGTATTTT	CASSLQNREGPDTQYF
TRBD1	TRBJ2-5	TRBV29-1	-	TGCAGCGTTGTGGACAGGGGGCCTCTAGAGACCCAGTACTTC	CSVVDRGPLETQYF
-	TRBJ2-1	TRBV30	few	TGTGCCTGGAGTTTGTCAGCCTACAATGAGCAGTTCTTC	CAWSLSAYNEQFF
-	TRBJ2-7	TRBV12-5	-	TGTGCTAGTGGTTTGGAACGGCCGGCTTACTACGAGCAGTACTTC	CASGLERPAYYEQYF
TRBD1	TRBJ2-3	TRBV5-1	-	TGCGCCAGCAGCTTGGCCCTTGGGACAGATCCTAGCACAGATACGCAGTATTTT	CASSLALGTDPSTDTQYF
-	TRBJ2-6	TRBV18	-	TGTGCCAGCTCACCAACTTTTGCCGCGAGCCCGTATGGGGCCAACGTCCTGACTTTC	CASSPTFAASPYGANVLTF
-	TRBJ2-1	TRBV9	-	TGTGCCAGCAGCGTAGGTTACAATGAGCAGTTCTTC	CASSVGYNEQFF
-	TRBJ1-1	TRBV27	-	TGTGCCAGCAGCTTCACAGGGACGAACACTGAAGCTTTCTTT	CASSFTGTNTEAFF
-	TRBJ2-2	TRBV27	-	TGTGCCAGCAGTTTATCAAGTGGAGGAACCGGGGAGCTGTTTTTT	CASSLSSGGTGELFF
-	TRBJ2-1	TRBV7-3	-	TGTGCCAGCAGCTTAGGTGGGGGCCTCTACAATGAGCAGTTCTTC	CASSLGGGLYNEQFF
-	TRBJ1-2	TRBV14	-	TGTGCCAGCAGCCAAGAGAGGAGGGCCTATGGCTACACCTTC	CASSQERRAYGYTF
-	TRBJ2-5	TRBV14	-	TGTGCCAGCAGCCCCGAAGGAGAGACCCAGTACTTC	CASSPEGETQYF
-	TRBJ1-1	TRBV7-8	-	TGTGCCAGCAGCGTATGGAGGGGAATTTACACTGAAGCTTTCTTT	CASSVWRGIYTEAFF